What follows is one TCR beta chain and its context. This record comes from a study of blood T cell repertoires in COVID-19. The method was immunoSEQ multiplex PCR; TCRdb's version includes in-frame clones alone and lacks a portion of them. Of 150,000 to 200,000 clones detected, around four fifths appear once; the ten largest clones hold roughly a tenth. From germline, CDR1 is SGHAT and CDR2 FQNNGV. The CDR3 has 16 residues. Germline trimming cut 4 bases from V and 2 bases from J; bases unmatched to any gene: 6. The specimen was peripheral blood. This TCR derives from a human donor in a cohort sampled during active COVID-19. V usage is TRBV11-2 and J usage is TRBJ2-3; 10 positions agree with TRBD2. In DNA, the CDR3 is TGTGCCAGCAGCTCTTCACTAGCGGGAACCACAGATACGCAGTATTTT. This translates into CASSSSLAGTTDTQYF.